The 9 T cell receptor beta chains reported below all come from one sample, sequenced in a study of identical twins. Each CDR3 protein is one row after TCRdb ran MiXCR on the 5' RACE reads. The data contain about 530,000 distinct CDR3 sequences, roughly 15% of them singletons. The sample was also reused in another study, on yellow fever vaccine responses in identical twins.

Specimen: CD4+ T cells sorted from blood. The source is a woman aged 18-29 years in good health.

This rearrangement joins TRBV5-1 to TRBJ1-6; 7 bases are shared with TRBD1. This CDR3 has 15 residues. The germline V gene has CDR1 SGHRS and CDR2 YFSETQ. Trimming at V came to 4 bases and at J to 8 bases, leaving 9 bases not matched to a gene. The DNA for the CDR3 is TGCGCCAGCAGCCGGGGGGACAGTTCCGATTCACCCCTCCACTTT. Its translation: CASSRGDSSDSPLHF.

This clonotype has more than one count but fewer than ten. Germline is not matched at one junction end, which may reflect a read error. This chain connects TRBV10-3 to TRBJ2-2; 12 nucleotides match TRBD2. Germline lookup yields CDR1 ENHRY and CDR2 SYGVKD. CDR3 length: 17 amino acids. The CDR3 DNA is TGTGCCATCAGTGGAACACTAGCGGGAGGCAACACCGGGGAGCCGTTTTTT. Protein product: CAISGTLAGGNTGEPFF.

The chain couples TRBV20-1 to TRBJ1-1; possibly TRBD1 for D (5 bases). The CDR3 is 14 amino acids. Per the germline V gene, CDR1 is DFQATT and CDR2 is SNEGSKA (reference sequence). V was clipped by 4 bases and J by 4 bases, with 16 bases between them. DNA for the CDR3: TGCAGTGCTAAAGATGGGACTGCTGGCACTGAAGCTTTCTTT. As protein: CSAKDGTAGTEAFF.

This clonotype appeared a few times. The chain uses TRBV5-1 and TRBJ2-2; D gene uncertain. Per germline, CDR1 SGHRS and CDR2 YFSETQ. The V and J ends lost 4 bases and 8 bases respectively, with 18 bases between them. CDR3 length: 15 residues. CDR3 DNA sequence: TGCGCCAGCAGCGTGGAGAGTCCCGGCAAAGGGGAGCTGTTTTTT. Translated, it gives CASSVESPGKGELFF.

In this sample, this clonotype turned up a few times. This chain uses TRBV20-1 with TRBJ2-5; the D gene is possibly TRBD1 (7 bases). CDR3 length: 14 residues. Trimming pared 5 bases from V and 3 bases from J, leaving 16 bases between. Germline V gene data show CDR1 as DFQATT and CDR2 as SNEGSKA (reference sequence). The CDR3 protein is CSAEGGRGKETQYF. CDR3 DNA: TGCAGTGCTGAGGGAGGCAGGGGGAAAGAGACCCAGTACTTC.

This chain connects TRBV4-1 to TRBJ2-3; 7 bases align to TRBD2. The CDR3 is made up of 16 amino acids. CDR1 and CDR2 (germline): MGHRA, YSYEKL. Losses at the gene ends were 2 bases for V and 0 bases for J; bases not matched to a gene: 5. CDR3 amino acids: CASSQTSAHSTDTQYF. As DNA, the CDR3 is TGCGCCAGCAGCCAAACTAGCGCTCATAGCACAGATACGCAGTATTTT.

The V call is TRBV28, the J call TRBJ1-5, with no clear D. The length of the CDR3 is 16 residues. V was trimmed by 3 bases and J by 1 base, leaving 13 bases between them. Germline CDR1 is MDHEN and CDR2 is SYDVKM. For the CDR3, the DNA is TGTGCCAGCAGTTTTGTCTGGGGTATAAGCAATCAGCCCCAGCATTTT. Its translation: CASSFVWGISNQPQHF.

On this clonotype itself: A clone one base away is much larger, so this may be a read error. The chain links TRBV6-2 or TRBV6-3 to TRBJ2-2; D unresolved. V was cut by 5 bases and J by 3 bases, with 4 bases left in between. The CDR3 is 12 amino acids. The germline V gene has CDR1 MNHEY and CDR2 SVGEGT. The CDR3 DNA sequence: TGTGCCAGCAGTCACCACACCGGGGAGCTGTTTTTT. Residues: CASSHHTGELFF.

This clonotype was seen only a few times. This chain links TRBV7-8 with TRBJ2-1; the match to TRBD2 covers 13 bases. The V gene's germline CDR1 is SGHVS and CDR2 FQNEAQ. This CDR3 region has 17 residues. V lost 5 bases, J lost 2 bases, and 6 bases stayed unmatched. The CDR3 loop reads CASSPRTSGSAYNEQFF. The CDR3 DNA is TGTGCCAGCAGCCCGCGGACTAGCGGGAGTGCCTACAATGAGCAGTTCTTC. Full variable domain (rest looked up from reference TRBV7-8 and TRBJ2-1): GAGVSQSPRYKVAKRGQDVALRCDPISGHVSLFWYQQALGQGPEFLTYFQNEAQLDKSGLPSDRFFAERPEGSVSTLKIQRTQQEDSAVYLCASSPRTSGSAYNEQFFGPGTRLTVL.